This entry lists 15 T cell receptor beta chains sequenced from one sample in a study of T cell clonality in common variable immunodeficiency. Here immunoSEQ multiplex PCR was the method, and the copy in TCRdb shows in-frame clones only, minus some. This sample comprises about 37,000 clones, none seen once only. The material sequenced was peripheral blood mononuclear cells. The receptors were sampled from a person aged 18 to 75 in good health.

This clone was observed many times. The observed sequence ends 3 residues before the CDR3 terminus, with the missing tail filled in from the germline J gene. This rearrangement joins TRBV19 to TRBJ1-5; 8 positions agree with TRBD1. The ends lost 7 bases at V and 4 bases at J; junction bases unmatched: 6. This CDR3 is built from 14 residues. Germline CDR1 and CDR2: LNHDA and SQIVND (reference sequence). Partial CDR3 DNA: TGTGCCAGTAAAACAGGGGGAGGAAATCAGCCC. Its protein product is CASKTGGGNQP. The full CDR3 protein reads CASKTGGGNQPQHF.

This clone was seen ten or more times. The CDR3 end falls 3 residues outside the read, so it is completed with the germline J gene. The rearrangement joins TRBV5-1 to TRBJ1-1, with unresolved D. Germline V lookup: CDR1 SGHRS, CDR2 YFSETQ. The germline V and J ends were trimmed by 1 base and 0 bases, with 10 bases remaining between them. The CDR3 extends over 15 amino acids. The covered CDR3 bases are TGCGCCAGCAGCTTGACAGTTCCAATGAACACTGAA. Its translation is CASSLTVPMNTE. The whole CDR3 reads CASSLTVPMNTEAFF.

In this sample, this clone turned up many times. The read stops 3 residues short of the end of the CDR3; the missing end is completed from the germline J gene. The chain employs TRBV19 and TRBJ1-5, with D maybe TRBD1 (5 bases). The CDR3 sequence is 14 residues long. CDR1 LNHDA and CDR2 SQIVND come from the germline V gene (reference sequence). The germline V and J ends were trimmed by 5 bases and 3 bases, with 11 bases remaining between them. The CDR3 reads CASSHRQYNQPQHF. Incomplete CDR3 DNA: TGTGCCAGTAGTCACAGACAGTACAATCAGCCC.

There are many counts of this clone. The CDR3 extends 3 residues past the end of the read, so its final part is completed from the germline J gene. The gene calls are TRBV29-1 and TRBJ2-3, with 8 bases that match TRBD2. CDR3 length equals 15 residues. Unmatched junction bases numbered 8, after V lost 3 bases and J lost 3 bases. Germline V CDR1 and CDR2: SQVTM, ANQGSEA. The CDR3 here is CSVDGLAGRTDTQYF. The part of the CDR3 DNA that was read is TGCAGCGTTGATGGGTTAGCGGGACGAACAGATACG.

At least ten counts were recorded for this clone. Read data end 3 residues before the CDR3 end; the end is taken from the germline J gene. The chain employs TRBV20-1 and TRBJ1-2; no definite D call. V was trimmed by 4 bases and J by 3 bases, leaving 3 bases between them. From germline, CDR1 is DFQATT and CDR2 SNEGSKA (reference sequence). The CDR3 is 10 residues long. Partial CDR3 DNA: TGCAGTGCTACAGACTATGGC. Protein sequence: CSATDYG. The CDR3 as a whole reads CSATDYGYTF.

This clone occurred many times. The CDR3 is cut off 3 residues early in the read; its end comes from the germline J gene. The gene calls are TRBV29-1 and TRBJ2-3; D not resolved. The V gene's germline CDR1 is SQVTM and CDR2 ANQGSEA. The V end lost 5 bases, the J end lost 6 bases, and 6 bases lay between the germline ends. The CDR3 is made up of 10 amino acids. The part of the CDR3 DNA that was read is TGCAGCGTTCGCCGGGATACG. This gives the protein CSVRRDT. The complete CDR3 sequence is CSVRRDTQYF.

This clone was seen at least ten times. The read comes to an end 3 residues before the CDR3 does, leaving the germline J gene to fill in the end. V is TRBV19 and J is TRBJ2-7; a possible D gene is TRBD2 (5 bases). V lost 3 bases and J 5 bases, leaving 14 bases between the germline ends. The CDR3 runs to 14 residues. Germline V CDR1 and CDR2: LNHDA, SQIVND (reference sequence). CDR3 residues: CASSISGFNDEQYF. The CDR3 DNA, read in part, is TGTGCCAGTAGTATTTCGGGGTTCAATGACGAG.

This clone was picked up many times. The read finishes 3 residues shy of the CDR3 end, and the germline J gene is used to complete it. V and J are TRBV18 and TRBJ2-2; D perhaps matches TRBD2 (5 bases). V dropped 1 base and J dropped 1 base, with 16 bases sitting between them. The CDR3 consists of 18 residues. In germline, CDR1 is KGHSH, CDR2 LQKENI. The CDR3 protein is CASSPRLALAQNTGELFF. The sequenced part of the CDR3 DNA is TGTGCCAGCTCACCACGGCTAGCCCTAGCCCAGAACACCGGGGAG.

This clone was found many times. The read ends 3 residues early relative to the CDR3; the germline J gene fills the gap. The chain employs TRBV19 and TRBJ2-2, with 9 bases identical to TRBD2. Germline assignment: CDR1 LNHDA and CDR2 SQIVND (reference sequence). The V gene end was trimmed by 6 bases and the J gene end by 6 bases; junction bases not matched to a gene: 2. The CDR3 contains 13 residues. The sequenced CDR3 bases are TGTGCCAGTAGCAAGCGGGAGGCCGGGGAG. Protein sequence: CASSKREAGE. In full, the CDR3 is CASSKREAGELFF.

This clone was seen at least ten times. The CDR3 end lies 3 residues beyond the end of the read and is filled in from the germline J gene. The chain joins TRBV28 to TRBJ1-2, with D perhaps TRBD1 (6 bases). CDR1 and CDR2 (germline): MDHEN, SYDVKM. Trimming stripped 2 bases from V and 0 bases from J, with 25 bases between. The length of the CDR3 is 20 residues. The CDR3 DNA, read in part, is TGTGCCAGCAGTTTAAACGCGGACAGCTACCTGCCTTCTCCTAACTATGGC. Protein product: CASSLNADSYLPSPNYG. In full, the CDR3 reads CASSLNADSYLPSPNYGYTF.

This clone was found many times. Read data end 3 residues before the CDR3 end; the end is taken from the germline J gene. The V and J genes are TRBV20-1 and TRBJ1-2; perhaps TRBD1 as D (6 bases). The CDR3 extends over 12 amino acids. V was trimmed by 5 bases and J by 6 bases, leaving 13 bases between them. In germline, CDR1 is DFQATT, CDR2 SNEGSKA (reference sequence). Partial CDR3 DNA: TGCAGTGCTGGAAGGGGGGGCGATGGC. As protein: CSAGRGGDG. The entire CDR3 protein reads CSAGRGGDGYTF.

This clone was seen many times. The CDR3 end is not reached by the read, which stops 3 residues before it; the germline J gene fills it in. The chain employs TRBV20-1 and TRBJ1-2, with D perhaps TRBD1 (6 bases). V dropped 2 bases and J dropped 0 bases, with 13 bases sitting between them. Germline V gives CDR1 DFQATT, CDR2 SNEGSKA (reference sequence). CDR3 length: 15 amino acids. The CDR3 loop reads CSARTRQETNYGYTF. CDR3 DNA (partial): TGCAGTGCTAGAACGCGACAGGAAACTAACTATGGC.

Ten or more counts support this clone. Incomplete CDR3 DNA: TGTGCCAGCAGTGACTTAGGGGCAGCTTATGGC. The encoded protein is CASSDLGAAYG. The CDR3 as a whole reads CASSDLGAAYGYTF. The chain carries TRBV2 and TRBJ1-2, with D perhaps TRBD1 (5 bases). The CDR3 is cut off 3 residues early in the read; its end comes from the germline J gene. Trimming removed 3 bases from V and 5 bases from J, with 13 bases in between. The CDR3 covers 14 residues. The germline V gene encodes CDR1 SNHLY and CDR2 FYNNEI.

In this sample, this clone turned up many times. Read sequence stops 3 residues before the CDR3 end, and the germline J gene provides the missing end. The rearrangement joins TRBV10-3 to TRBJ2-1, with D possibly matching TRBD2 (5 bases). CDR3 length: 12 residues. Trimming removed 10 bases at V and 6 bases at J, with 13 bases between. Germline V gene lookup returns CDR1 ENHRY and CDR2 SYGVKD. The DNA read from the CDR3 is TGTGCCACCGCGGAGGTCCCCAATGAG. This gives the protein CATAEVPNE. In full, the CDR3 reads CATAEVPNEQFF.

The table lists this clone with many counts. The sequenced fragment ends 3 residues before the CDR3 boundary, so the rest is inferred from the germline J gene. The chain joins TRBV10-2 to TRBJ1-1; 8 nucleotides agree with TRBD1. Germline-derived CDR1 and CDR2 are WSHSY and SAAADI. The J segment lost 1 base and the V segment lost 4 bases, leaving 11 bases of the junction unmatched. This CDR3 comprises 17 residues. The CDR3 reads CASSGRDRGVENTEAFF. The CDR3 DNA, read in part, is TGCGCCAGCAGTGGGCGAGACAGGGGTGTTGAGAACACTGAA.